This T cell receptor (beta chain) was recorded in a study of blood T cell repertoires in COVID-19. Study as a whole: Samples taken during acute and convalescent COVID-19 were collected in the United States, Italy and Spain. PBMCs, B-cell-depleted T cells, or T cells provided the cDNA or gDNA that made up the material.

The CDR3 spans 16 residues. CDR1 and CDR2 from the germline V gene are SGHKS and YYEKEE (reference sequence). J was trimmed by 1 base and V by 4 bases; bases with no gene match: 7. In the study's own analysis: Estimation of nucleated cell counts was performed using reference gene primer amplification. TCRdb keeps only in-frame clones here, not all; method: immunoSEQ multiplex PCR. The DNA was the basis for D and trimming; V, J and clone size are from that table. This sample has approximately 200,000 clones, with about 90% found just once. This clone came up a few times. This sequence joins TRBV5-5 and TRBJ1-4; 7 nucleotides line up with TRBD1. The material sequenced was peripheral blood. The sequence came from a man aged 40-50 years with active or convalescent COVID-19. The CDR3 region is CASSRGGFVTNEKLFF. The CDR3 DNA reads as TGTGCCAGCAGCCGAGGGGGCTTCGTAACTAATGAAAAACTGTTTTTT.